The present T cell receptor beta chain was sequenced within a study of blood T cell repertoires in COVID-19. About the research overall: Acute and convalescent COVID-19 specimens originated in the United States, Italy and Spain. The cDNA or gDNA used as material had been derived from T cells, B-cell-depleted T cells, or PBMCs.

Per the original data handling: Estimation of nucleated cell counts was performed using reference gene primer amplification. Data came from immunoSEQ multiplex PCR; TCRdb stores just in-frame clones and leaves some out. That table furnishes V, J and clone size, whereas the DNA furnished D and trimming. The profile covers about 140,000 clones, with about 86% appearing a single time and about 8% taken by the ten largest. The V and J ends lost 3 bases and 6 bases, in that order; junction bases with no gene match: 5. CDR1 and CDR2 from the germline V gene are SNHLY and FYNNEI. The CDR3 totals 15 residues.

This clonotype was obtained from a woman aged 55 to 70 with acute or convalescent COVID-19. The chain couples TRBV2 to TRBJ2-2, with 9 bases fitting TRBD2. Sequencing was carried out using peripheral blood. Here the CDR3 reads CASSEGLAGSGELFF. CDR3 DNA sequence: TGTGCCAGCAGTGAGGGACTAGCAGGGTCCGGGGAGCTGTTTTTT.